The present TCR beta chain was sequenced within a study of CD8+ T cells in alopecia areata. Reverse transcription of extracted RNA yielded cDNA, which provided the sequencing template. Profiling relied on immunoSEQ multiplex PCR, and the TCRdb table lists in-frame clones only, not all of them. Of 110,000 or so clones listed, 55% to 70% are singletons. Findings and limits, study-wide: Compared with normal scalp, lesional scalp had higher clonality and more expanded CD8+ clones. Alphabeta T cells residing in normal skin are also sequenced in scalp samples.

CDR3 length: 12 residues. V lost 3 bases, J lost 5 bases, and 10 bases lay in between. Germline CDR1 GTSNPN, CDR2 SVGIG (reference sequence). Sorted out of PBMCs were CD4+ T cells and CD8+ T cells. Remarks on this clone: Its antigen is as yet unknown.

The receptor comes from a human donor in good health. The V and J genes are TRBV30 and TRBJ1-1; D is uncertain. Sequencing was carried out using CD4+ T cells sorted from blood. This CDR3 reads CAWSSMRTEAFF. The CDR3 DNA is TGTGCCTGGAGCTCTATGAGGACTGAAGCTTTCTTT.